This T cell receptor beta chain was captured in a study of T cell responses to AZD1222 COVID-19 vaccine. This clone was detected once. The data were produced by immunoSEQ multiplex PCR, yet TCRdb's version contains in-frame clones alone and is incomplete. Of 150,000 to 200,000 clones in the sample, 90% to 95% were seen once. Germline CDR1 reads SGHRS; CDR2 reads YFSETQ. The CDR3 has 15 residues. V lost 4 bases, J lost 1 base, and 12 bases lay in between. The starting material was peripheral blood, obtained 28 days after the second AZD1222 dose. This clonotype was sampled from an adult who received the AZD1222 COVID-19 vaccine. The chain couples TRBV5-1 to TRBJ2-1, with D tentatively TRBD1 (6 bases). The CDR3 sequence is CASSPQGPSYNEQFF. The CDR3 DNA reads TGCGCCAGCAGCCCACAGGGACCATCCTACAATGAGCAGTTCTTC.